This entry lists 28 T cell receptor beta chains sequenced from one sample in a study of CD8 T cells in ankylosing spondylitis. Via MiXCR, TCRdb re-called the 5' RACE reads, giving one row per CDR3 protein. The sample holds about 300,000 distinct CDR3 sequences, approximately 10% seen once. Specimen: blood, either unsorted or a sorted T cell fraction (not recorded which). The receptors derive from a female donor with ankylosing spondylitis or in good health (not recorded which).

V and J are TRBV5-1 and TRBJ2-7; D not resolved. V lost 5 bases and J lost 4, with 13 bases in between. Germline loops: CDR1 SGHRS, CDR2 YFSETQ. The CDR3 is 13 amino acids. The CDR3 nucleotides are TGCGCCAGCAGAAACAAGGACGGATACGAGCAGTACTTC. Its translation is CASRNKDGYEQYF.

The rearrangement joins TRBV2 to TRBJ2-7; a weak D match, TRBD1 (6 bases). The germline CDR1 and CDR2 sequences are SNHLY and FYNNEI. V was pared by 6 bases and J by 6 bases, with 12 bases between. The CDR3 has 12 amino acids. The CDR3 DNA sequence: TGTGCCAGCAGCACAGGGTTGGGCGAGCAGTACTTC. Protein: CASSTGLGEQYF. Filled out from reference TRBV2 and TRBJ2-7, the complete variable domain reads EPEVTQTPSHQVTQMGQEVILRCVPISNHLYFYWYRQILGQKVEFLVSFYNNEISEKSEIFDDQFSVERPDGSNFTLKIRSTKLEDSAMYFCASSTGLGEQYFGPGTRLTVT.

This clonotype was observed many times. This chain uses TRBV20-1 with TRBJ1-5; D might be TRBD1 (5 bases). Trimming left V 6 bases short and J 0 bases short, with 12 bases between. Germline CDR1 reads DFQATT; CDR2 reads SNEGSKA (reference sequence). The CDR3 covers 14 residues. CDR3 sequence reads: CSAKGLNSNQPQHF. The CDR3 DNA follows: TGCAGTGCCAAGGGACTCAATAGCAATCAGCCCCAGCATTTT.

This clonotype was counted ten times or more. This chain joins TRBV29-1 and TRBJ2-1; no reliable D call. The germline gives CDR1 SQVTM, CDR2 ANQGSEA. V dropped 7 bases and J dropped 7 bases, with 8 bases sitting between them. The CDR3 totals 10 residues. Here the CDR3 reads CSGRRNEQFF. The CDR3 region has the DNA TGCAGCGGGAGAAGGAATGAGCAGTTCTTC.

The rearrangement joins TRBV11-3 to TRBJ2-3, with D possibly being TRBD2 (5 bases). Per germline, CDR1 SGHNT and CDR2 YENEEA. CDR3 length equals 15 residues. Deletions cut 5 bases from V and 4 bases from J, with 16 bases between. DNA for the CDR3: TGTGCCAGCAGCGGTGGTGAGAGCGGAGCAGATACGCAGTATTTT. Protein product: CASSGGESGADTQYF.

This clonotype was seen repeatedly, ten times or more. The chain recombines TRBV7-3 with TRBJ2-3; no clear D gene. Trimming cost V 6 bases and J 8 bases, with 9 bases left between them. CDR1 is SGHTA and CDR2 is FQGTGA in the germline V gene. The CDR3 length is 11 residues. In DNA form, the CDR3 reads TGTGCCAGCAGTACGGGCGGTACGCAGTATTTT. Translation gives CASSTGGTQYF.

This clonotype was recorded many times. The chain carries TRBV7-2 and TRBJ1-6; D not resolved. From germline, CDR1 is SGHTA and CDR2 FQGNSA. The V end lost 2 bases, the J end lost 8 bases, and 10 bases lay between the germline ends. The CDR3 totals 14 residues. The CDR3 coding sequence is TGTGCCAGCAGCTTAAATCACCCCCATTCACCCCTCCACTTT. Translation gives CASSLNHPHSPLHF. The full variable domain, rest sourced from reference TRBV7-2 and TRBJ1-6, is GAGVSQSPSNKVTEKGKDVELRCDPISGHTALYWYRQSLGQGLEFLIYFQGNSAPDKSGLPSDRFSAERTGGSVSTLTIQRTQQEDSAVYLCASSLNHPHSPLHFGNGTRLTVT.

Ten or more counts support this clonotype. V is TRBV20-1 and J is TRBJ2-3; 9 nucleotides line up with TRBD1. With 8 bases clipped from V and 1 base from J, the junction kept 4 bases outside the gene matches. The CDR3 consists of 13 residues. The germline V gene has CDR1 DFQATT and CDR2 SNEGSKA (reference sequence). CDR3 DNA: TGCAGTTACGGGACAGGGCGCACAGATACGCAGTATTTT. Protein sequence: CSYGTGRTDTQYF.

Turning to this clonotype: A read error may be the cause here, since a much bigger clone is one base away. The chain uses TRBV7-2 and TRBJ1-5; unclear D gene. The CDR3 spans 14 residues. In germline, CDR1 is SGHTA, CDR2 FQGNSA. The CDR3 nucleotides read TGTGCCAACAGCTTAATGCCCTTCAATCAGCCCCAGCATTTT. It is translated as CANSLMPFNQPQHF. Full variable domain (missing parts from reference TRBV7-2 and TRBJ1-5): GAGVSQSPSNKVTEKGKDVELRCDPISGHTALYWYRQSLGQGLEFLIYFQGNSAPDKSGLPSDRFSAERTGGSVSTLTIQRTQQEDSAVYLCANSLMPFNQPQHFGDGTRLSIL.

This clonotype was counted ten times or more. The chain recombines TRBV15 with TRBJ1-2; D not certain. The CDR3 is made up of 12 amino acids. Deletions cut 3 bases from V and 6 bases from J, with 8 bases between. Germline CDR1 LNHNV, CDR2 YYDKDF (reference sequence). DNA for the CDR3: TGTGCCACCAGCAGTTTCGGGGATGGCTACACCTTC. Translated: CATSSFGDGYTF. Full variable domain (rest looked up from reference TRBV15 and TRBJ1-2): DAMVIQNPRYQVTQFGKPVTLSCSQTLNHNVMYWYQQKSSQAPKLLFHYYDKDFNNEADTPDNFQSRRPNTSFCFLDIRSPGLGDTAMYLCATSSFGDGYTFGSGTRLTVV.

This clonotype was seen repeatedly, ten times or more. DNA for the CDR3: TGTGCCAGCAGCTACAGGGACAGGGGTAATTCACCCCTCCACTTT. This translates into CASSYRDRGNSPLHF. The rearrangement joins TRBV7-2 to TRBJ1-6, with TRBD1 matching over 10 bases. With 4 bases clipped from V and 6 bases from J, the junction kept 3 bases outside the gene matches. Germline values: CDR1 SGHTA, CDR2 FQGNSA. The CDR3 consists of 15 residues.

This clonotype has at least ten counts. The chain uses TRBV20-1 and TRBJ2-1, with a possible D match to TRBD2 (6 bases). Germline loops: CDR1 DFQATT, CDR2 SNEGSKA (reference sequence). The V end was cut by 0 bases, the J end by 4 bases, with 16 bases between. CDR3 length: 16 amino acids. The chain's CDR3 is CSARDLLRGEYNEQFF. As DNA, the CDR3 is TGCAGTGCTAGAGATCTATTGCGGGGTGAATACAATGAGCAGTTCTTC.

In this sample, this clonotype turned up a few times. V is TRBV5-1 and J is TRBJ2-1, with no clear D. The germline V gene encodes CDR1 SGHRS and CDR2 YFSETQ. Between the trimmed V and J ends, which lost 0 bases and 6 bases, there was a span of 10 bases. There are 14 residues in the CDR3. CDR3 region: CASSLAQPGNEQFF. CDR3 DNA sequence: TGCGCCAGCAGCTTGGCCCAGCCTGGCAATGAGCAGTTCTTC.

The table lists this clonotype with many counts. V is TRBV5-1 and J is TRBJ2-1, with 13 nucleotides matching TRBD2. The CDR3 loop spans 14 amino acids. Per germline, CDR1 SGHRS and CDR2 YFSETQ. With V trimmed by 7 bases and J by 4 bases, 2 bases remained unmatched. The CDR3 coding sequence is TGCGCCAGCCGGGGACTAGCGGGGTACAATGAGCAGTTCTTC. Protein: CASRGLAGYNEQFF.

Ten or more counts support this clonotype. This chain connects TRBV6-5 to TRBJ1-4; D gene uncertain. V was shortened by 2 bases and J by 7 bases, with 14 bases between the two germline ends. This CDR3 region has 15 residues. Germline V gene sequence: CDR1 MNHEY, CDR2 SVGAGI. This chain's CDR3 is CASSYTGPWGEKLFF. The CDR3 nucleotides are TGTGCCAGCAGTTACACTGGACCCTGGGGTGAAAAACTGTTTTTT.

This clonotype was detected ten times or more. The chain has TRBV5-1 and TRBJ1-6; 9 nucleotides align to TRBD1. V lost 4 bases to trimming and J lost 15 bases; unmatched junction nucleotides: 14. CDR1 is SGHRS and CDR2 is YFSETQ in the germline V gene. CDR3 length: 15 residues. CDR3 sequence: CASSPDASGQGVLHF. The CDR3 coding sequence is TGCGCCAGCAGCCCAGATGCCTCGGGACAGGGCGTCCTCCACTTT.

The rearrangement joins TRBV5-6 to TRBJ2-7; the D gene could be TRBD1 or TRBD2 (5 bases each). Trimming took 1 base from V and 2 from J, leaving 22 bases between them. In germline, CDR1 is SGHDT, CDR2 YYEEEE. CDR3 size: 18 residues. DNA for the CDR3: TGTGCCAGCAGCTTGCGGGGCAGGGAGAAACCTCTTACCTACGAGCAGTACTTC. This sequence encodes CASSLRGREKPLTYEQYF. Using reference TRBV5-6 and TRBJ2-7 for the parts outside the CDR3, the full variable domain is DAGVTQSPTHLIKTRGQQVTLRCSPKSGHDTVSWYQQALGQGPQFIFQYYEEEERQRGNFPDRFSGHQFPNYSSELNVNALLLGDSALYLCASSLRGREKPLTYEQYFGPGTRLTVT.

This clonotype was counted many times. V is TRBV9 and J is TRBJ2-3; no clear D. CDR3 length: 14 residues. V was clipped by 2 bases and J by 5 bases, with 12 bases between them. CDR1 and CDR2 (germline): SGDLS, YYNGEE. CDR3 loop: CASSVGIPRDTQYF. Here the CDR3 DNA reads TGTGCCAGCAGCGTTGGGATCCCGAGAGATACGCAGTATTTT.

This chain joins TRBV11-1 and TRBJ2-5; either TRBD1 or TRBD2 may supply D (5 bases each). With 1 base removed from V and 2 bases from J, the gap between germline ends came to 23 bases. CDR3 length: 19 amino acids. Germline CDR1 reads SGHAT; CDR2 reads FQDESV (reference sequence). CDR3 sequence reads: CASSLEASDKGPPQETQYF. The CDR3 nucleotides read TGTGCCAGCAGCTTAGAGGCGTCGGACAAGGGACCACCTCAAGAGACCCAGTACTTC.

This clonotype was observed many times. V is TRBV20-1 and J is TRBJ2-5; D not resolved. The CDR3 is made up of 15 amino acids. CDR1 is DFQATT, CDR2 SNEGSKA, per germline (reference sequence). V dropped 0 bases and J dropped 5 bases, with 16 bases sitting between them. CDR3 sequence reads: CSARDPPRVEETQYF. DNA for the CDR3: TGCAGTGCTAGAGATCCCCCAAGGGTCGAGGAGACCCAGTACTTC.

This clonotype was counted many times. The chain recombines TRBV20-1 with TRBJ2-3; D perhaps matches TRBD2 (5 bases). The V gene lost 5 bases and the J gene lost 8 bases, with 11 bases spanning the gap. CDR3 length equals 11 residues. Per germline, CDR1 DFQATT and CDR2 SNEGSKA (reference sequence). This CDR3 is CSAQVGVTQYF. In nucleotides, the CDR3 is TGCAGTGCTCAGGTGGGAGTTACGCAGTATTTT.

This clonotype has a count of ten or more. This chain connects TRBV12-3 or TRBV12-4 to TRBJ1-1, with D possibly matching TRBD1 (5 bases). CDR3 size: 12 residues. V was trimmed by 3 bases and J by 5 bases, leaving 7 bases between them. The CDR3 region has the DNA TGTGCCAGCAGTTTTTGGGGGACTGAAGCTTTCTTT. It codes for CASSFWGTEAFF.

This clonotype was detected ten times or more. The chain links TRBV20-1 to TRBJ1-4; D remains ambiguous. CDR1 is DFQATT, CDR2 SNEGSKA, per germline (reference sequence). This CDR3 spans 16 amino acids. The V end was cut by 4 bases, the J end by 5 bases, with 20 bases between. The CDR3 loop is CSAILVRTEWNEKLFF. The CDR3 DNA follows: TGCAGTGCTATTCTCGTTAGGACGGAGTGGAATGAAAAACTGTTTTTT.

This clonotype turned up a few times. V gene TRBV27 combines with J gene TRBJ2-1, with TRBD1 identical over 9 bases. Per germline, CDR1 MNHEY and CDR2 SMNVEV (reference sequence). The J segment lost 7 bases and the V segment lost 4 bases, leaving 11 bases of the junction unmatched. The CDR3 loop spans 16 amino acids. CDR3 nucleotides: TGTGCCAGCAGTTCGTCCCGGGACAGGGACCATAATGAGCAGTTCTTC. This translates into CASSSSRDRDHNEQFF.

This clonotype was observed at least ten times. This chain joins TRBV11-2 and TRBJ2-1, with 10 bases that match TRBD2. With V trimmed by 5 bases and J by 7 bases, 8 bases remained unmatched. The CDR3 runs to 15 residues. Germline loops: CDR1 SGHAT, CDR2 FQNNGV. CDR3 nucleotides: TGTGCCAGCAGCGCACCTAGCGGGAGAGGGAATGAGCAGTTCTTC. This gives the protein CASSAPSGRGNEQFF.

This clonotype was counted many times. The V gene is TRBV7-9, the J gene TRBJ2-1; 7 bases match TRBD2. The length of the CDR3 is 15 residues. Looked up from germline, CDR1 is SEHNR and CDR2 is FQNEAQ (reference sequence). V dropped 0 bases and J dropped 4; count of bases not matched to a gene: 3. CDR3 in DNA: TGTGCCAGCAGCTTAGCGGGGGGGAGATACAATGAGCAGTTCTTC. This sequence encodes CASSLAGGRYNEQFF.

This clonotype was counted many times. CDR3 in DNA: TGTGCCATCACCGCGGGGAGGACTGAAGCTTTCTTT. Translation: CAITAGRTEAFF. V and J are TRBV10-3 and TRBJ1-1; D gene unclear. From germline, CDR1 is ENHRY and CDR2 SYGVKD. Trimming took off 7 bases at V and 5 bases at J, with 11 bases between the two ends. This CDR3 comprises 12 residues.

This clonotype was seen at least ten times. The gene calls are TRBV20-1 and TRBJ2-7; 10 nucleotides match TRBD2. This CDR3 contains 17 residues. Germline CDR1 and CDR2: DFQATT and SNEGSKA (reference sequence). V was clipped by 5 bases and J by 4 bases; unmatched bases: 17. This CDR3 reads CSAGGWRTSGVGYEQYF. DNA for the CDR3: TGCAGTGCTGGGGGTTGGCGGACTAGCGGAGTCGGGTACGAGCAGTACTTC.